The 18 T cell receptor beta chains reported below all come from one sample, sequenced in a study of blood T cell repertoires in COVID-19. The repertoire was sequenced with immunoSEQ multiplex PCR; TCRdb's copy has only in-frame clones and lacks some. The data contain around 200,000 clones, about 90% of them singletons. The sequencing sample was made of peripheral blood. The receptors derive from a woman in her forties or fifties with acute or convalescent COVID-19.

The CDR3 sequence: CASSDRGPNTEAFF. CDR3 DNA: TGTGCCAGCAGCGACAGGGGGCCGAACACTGAAGCTTTCTTT. The rearrangement joins TRBV2 to TRBJ1-1; 10 bases map to TRBD1. In germline, CDR1 is SNHLY, CDR2 FYNNEI. The J segment lost 1 base and the V segment lost 6 bases, leaving 2 bases of the junction unmatched. The CDR3 consists of 14 residues.

This chain joins TRBV19 and TRBJ1-5; possible D gene TRBD1, 5 bases. V lost 6 bases and J lost 5, with 11 bases in between. Germline V gives CDR1 LNHDA, CDR2 SQIVND (reference sequence). The CDR3 contains 13 residues. In DNA form, the CDR3 reads TGTGCCAGTAGCCAGGGTCTGGATCAGCCCCAGCATTTT. This gives the protein CASSQGLDQPQHF.

This chain links TRBV5-6 with TRBJ2-6; TRBD2 might be the D (5 bases). Germline V lookup: CDR1 SGHDT, CDR2 YYEEEE. The CDR3 contains 18 residues. V lost 4 bases and J lost 4, with 21 bases in between. Written as DNA, the CDR3 is TGTGCCAGCAGCCGTCGCGCGGGCCCGTCTCAAGGGGCCAACGTCCTGACTTTC. It yields the protein CASSRRAGPSQGANVLTF.

This rearrangement joins TRBV18 to TRBJ2-7, with D perhaps matching TRBD2 (6 bases). This CDR3 has 14 residues. Germline V gene lookup returns CDR1 KGHSH and CDR2 LQKENI. The germline V and J ends were trimmed by 4 bases and 2 bases, with 12 bases remaining between them. The CDR3 DNA is TGTGCCAGCTCACTTCAGGAGGGGACCTACGAGCAGTACTTC. Amino acid sequence: CASSLQEGTYEQYF.

J is TRBJ1-6 and V is TRBV10-3; maybe TRBD1 (5 bases). V lost 6 bases, J lost 5 bases, and 8 bases lay in between. Looked up from germline, CDR1 is ENHRY and CDR2 is SYGVKD. CDR3 length: 13 amino acids. The CDR3 region is CAISQGNNSPLHF. As DNA, the CDR3 is TGTGCCATCAGCCAGGGAAATAATTCACCCCTCCACTTT.

The J gene is TRBJ2-4, the V gene TRBV29-1; D uncertain. Germline CDR1 SQVTM, CDR2 ANQGSEA. Trimming stripped 5 bases from V and 5 bases from J, with 4 bases between. The CDR3 is made up of 10 amino acids. DNA for the CDR3: TGCAGCGTTAGAGAAAACATTCAGTACTTC. It specifies CSVRENIQYF.

The CDR3 protein is CASTLIRREDYNEQFF. The CDR3 DNA reads TGTGCCAGCACCCTAATCAGGCGGGAGGATTACAATGAGCAGTTCTTC. The chain links TRBV3-1 (or the pseudogene TRBV3-2) to TRBJ2-1, with 8 bases lining up with TRBD2. The CDR3 has 16 amino acids. Trimming at V came to 7 bases and at J to 4 bases, leaving 12 bases not matched to a gene. Germline-derived CDR1 and CDR2 are LGHDT and YNNKEL (reference sequence).

The chain has TRBV9 and TRBJ1-2; TRBD1 matches 9 bases. V shed 0 bases, J shed 7 bases, and the junction held 7 bases outside the gene matches. There are 15 residues in the CDR3. The germline V gene encodes CDR1 SGDLS and CDR2 YYNGEE. The CDR3 region has the DNA TGTGCCAGCAGCGTAGTGGCGGGACAGGGCGGTGGCTACACCTTC. It is translated as CASSVVAGQGGGYTF. The variable domain in full, with the rest retrieved from reference TRBV9 and TRBJ1-2, is DSGVTQTPKHLITATGQRVTLRCSPRSGDLSVYWYQQSLDQGLQFLIQYYNGEERAKGNILERFSAQQFPDLHSELNLSSLELGDSALYFCASSVVAGQGGGYTFGSGTRLTVV.

This clone was seen once. CDR3 nucleotide sequence: TGTGCCAGCAGTTTCGAACAATCTTACAATGAGCAGTTCTTC. Translated, it gives CASSFEQSYNEQFF. J is TRBJ2-1 and V is TRBV27; no definite D call. Trimming removed 3 bases at V and 4 bases at J, with 10 bases between. The CDR3 covers 14 residues. Germline V lookup: CDR1 MNHEY, CDR2 SMNVEV (reference sequence).

The chain combines TRBV6-7 with TRBJ2-7, with 8 bases matching TRBD1. TRBV6-7 is marked as an open reading frame, function uncertain. V shed 5 bases and J 3 bases; nucleotides not matched to a gene: 6. The CDR3 loop spans 14 amino acids. CDR3 bases: TGTGCCAGCAGTATACGGGACAGGATCTACGAGCAGTACTTC. Amino acid sequence: CASSIRDRIYEQYF.

This clone was detected a few times. CDR3 bases: TGTGCCAGCAGCCCTAGTGTCATGGGCACTGAAGCTTTCTTT. Encoded protein: CASSPSVMGTEAFF. The chain couples TRBV3-1 (or the pseudogene TRBV3-2) to TRBJ1-1, with D unresolved. Germline loops: CDR1 LGHDT, CDR2 YNNKEL (reference sequence). Trimming removed 4 bases from V and 4 bases from J, with 13 bases in between. This CDR3 is 14 amino acids long.

J is TRBJ2-2 and V is TRBV30; 10 positions agree with TRBD2. CDR1 is GTSNPN and CDR2 is SVGIG in the germline V gene (reference sequence). Unmatched junction bases numbered 4, after V lost 3 bases and J lost 6 bases. The CDR3 extends over 14 amino acids. The CDR3 sequence: CAWRSGGVAGELFF. The CDR3 DNA reads TGTGCCTGGAGAAGCGGGGGGGTGGCCGGGGAGCTGTTTTTT.

About this clone itself: A read error may produce the germline difference seen at one junction end. V is TRBV5-4 and J is TRBJ2-7, with a weak D call TRBD1 (7 bases). The germline V gene encodes CDR1 SGHNT and CDR2 YYREEE (reference sequence). CDR3 length equals 15 residues. The CDR3 coding sequence is TGTGCCAGCAGTTTGGGCCCAGGGGGGTCCTACGAGGGGTACTTC. Protein: CASSLGPGGSYEGYF.

V gene TRBV11-3 combines with J gene TRBJ2-3; TRBD1 might be the D (5 bases). Germline CDR1 is SGHNT and CDR2 is YENEEA. There are 14 residues in the CDR3. Trimming stripped 5 bases from V and 0 bases from J, with 9 bases between. CDR3 region: CASSRGRSTDTQYF. CDR3 bases: TGTGCCAGCAGCAGGGGTAGGAGCACAGATACGCAGTATTTT.

Only a few counts were recorded for this clone. The genes are TRBV6-5 and TRBJ2-2; 8 bases align to TRBD1. CDR1 MNHEY and CDR2 SVGAGI come from the germline V gene. The ends lost 4 bases at V and 5 bases at J; junction bases unmatched: 3. CDR3 length: 14 residues. CDR3 in DNA: TGTGCCAGCAGTTTGGACAGGGTAACCGGGGAGCTGTTTTTT. This encodes CASSLDRVTGELFF.

The chain has TRBV6-5 and TRBJ2-7; 7 positions match TRBD1. V was pared by 7 bases and J by 2 bases, with 5 bases of the junction left unmatched. From germline, CDR1 is MNHEY and CDR2 SVGAGI. CDR3 length: 13 amino acids. CDR3 region: CASKPGQTYEQYF. DNA for the CDR3: TGTGCCAGCAAACCGGGACAGACCTACGAGCAGTACTTC.

The CDR3 is CASSLDGGVTYGYTF. DNA for the CDR3: TGCGCCAGCAGCTTGGATGGGGGGGTTACATATGGCTACACCTTC. The chain carries TRBV5-1 and TRBJ1-2; D is possibly TRBD1 (5 bases). The CDR3 contains 15 residues. V was clipped by 0 bases and J by 5 bases, with 14 bases between them. Germline assignment: CDR1 SGHRS and CDR2 YFSETQ.

This chain uses TRBV12-3 or TRBV12-4 with TRBJ1-6; tentative D call: TRBD1 (5 bases). With 3 bases removed from V and 8 bases from J, the gap between germline ends came to 8 bases. This CDR3 is built from 13 residues. This CDR3 reads CASSLGRYSPLHF. DNA of the CDR3: TGTGCCAGCAGTTTGGGGCGGTATTCACCCCTCCACTTT.